This T cell receptor (beta chain) was sequenced in a study of T-cell reconstitution after alpha-beta-depleted transplantation in children. CDR1 and CDR2 (germline): SGHNT, YYREEE (reference sequence). Between the trimmed V and J ends, which lost 3 bases and 5 bases, there was a span of 11 bases. CDR3 length: 13 residues. The table lists this clonotype with many counts. A TCRbeta library incorporating unique molecular identifiers was prepared. TCRdb redid the calling of the PCR reads with MiXCR, one entry per CDR3 protein. The table lists 600,000 to 700,000 distinct CDR3 sequences, 15% to 20% of them singletons.

The source material was PBMCs from the stem cell graft donor, sampled from the stem cell graft. V is TRBV5-4 and J is TRBJ2-5; D ambiguous. The receptor comes from a human donor who donated a stem cell graft to a child with acute myeloid leukemia. In nucleotides, the CDR3 is TGTGCCAGCAGCTCCTCATGGTTTGAGACCCAGTACTTC. Translating gives CASSSSWFETQYF.